This record concerns one T cell receptor (beta chain) sequence. Antigen unknown. The sample belongs to a study of cytomegalovirus exposure and HLA in healthy donors. Study observations and caveats: High specificity and sensitivity for cytomegalovirus status were reported for the classifier.

Healthy bone marrow donors made up the donor group. The CDR3 loop spans 12 amino acids. CDR1 and CDR2 (germline): GTSNPN, SVGIG (reference sequence). V lost 0 bases and J 10 bases, leaving 10 bases between the germline ends. The study ran its PCR with 60 Vbeta and 13 Jbeta primers. Some clones are missing from TCRdb's copy, which holds only in-frame ones; the method was immunoSEQ multiplex PCR. Among about 92,000 clones listed, around 85% were seen once. Material: PBMCs. J is TRBJ2-1 and V is TRBV30; the D gene is possibly TRBD2 (6 bases). The clonotype comes from a girl aged 2 to 9 in good health and CMV-seropositive. CDR3 residues: CAWSVGAGEQFF. The DNA for the CDR3 is TGTGCCTGGAGTGTAGGGGCGGGGGAGCAGTTCTTC.